The clone carrying this T cell receptor (beta chain) has just one count. Its cognate antigen is unknown. PBMC were collected before vaccination, two weeks after the third vaccination, and at progression. This sample was included in a study of glioma-infiltrating T cells after dendritic cell vaccination. As for the study in general: Autologous tumor lysate-pulsed dendritic cell vaccination was given between 2003 and 2012. General study points: The cohort had few patients with full blood and tumor sets. TCR clonality showed no direct relationship with survival.

The CDR3 length is 14 residues. The V and J ends lost 5 bases and 3 bases, in that order; junction bases with no gene match: 4. Germline V gene data show CDR1 as SGHVS and CDR2 as FNYEAQ. Profiling relied on immunoSEQ multiplex PCR, and the TCRdb table lists in-frame clones only, not all of them. The sample has roughly 83,000 clones; approximately 90% are singletons. The origin of this receptor is a human donor with glioblastoma. The J gene is TRBJ1-2, the V gene TRBV7-6; TRBD1 agrees at 9 bases. The sample consisted of blood, taken before dendritic cell vaccination. The CDR3 spells CASSPRTGDYGYTF. CDR3 nucleotide sequence: TGTGCCAGCAGCCCCCGGACAGGGGACTATGGCTACACCTTC.